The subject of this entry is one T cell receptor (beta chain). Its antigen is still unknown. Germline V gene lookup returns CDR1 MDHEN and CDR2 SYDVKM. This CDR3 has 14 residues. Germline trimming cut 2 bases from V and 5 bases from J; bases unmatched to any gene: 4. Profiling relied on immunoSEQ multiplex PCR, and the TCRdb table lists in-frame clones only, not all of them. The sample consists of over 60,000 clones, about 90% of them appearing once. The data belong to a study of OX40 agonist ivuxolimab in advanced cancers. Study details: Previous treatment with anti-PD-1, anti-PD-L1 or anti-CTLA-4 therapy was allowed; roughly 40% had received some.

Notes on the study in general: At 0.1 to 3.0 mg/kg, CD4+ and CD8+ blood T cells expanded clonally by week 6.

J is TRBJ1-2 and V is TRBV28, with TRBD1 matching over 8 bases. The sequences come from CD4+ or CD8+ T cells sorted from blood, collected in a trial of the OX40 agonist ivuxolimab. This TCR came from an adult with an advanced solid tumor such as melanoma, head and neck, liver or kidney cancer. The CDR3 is CASSLADREYGYTF. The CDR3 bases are TGTGCCAGCAGTTTAGCGGACAGGGAATATGGCTACACCTTC.